A selection of T cell receptor beta chains follows, all from one sample in a study of T-cell reconstitution after alpha-beta-depleted transplantation in children. Via MiXCR, TCRdb re-called the PCR reads, giving one row per CDR3 protein. The sample records about 310,000 distinct CDR3 sequences, approximately 23% being singletons. Sample: PBMCs, mostly from graft donor cells, taken 180 days after TCRalphabeta/CD19-depleted stem cell transplant. The origin of the receptors is a male patient younger than 18 who had a stem cell transplant for acute lymphoblastic leukemia, so the T cells may come from the graft donor. Both conserved end residues are part of each CDR3. Each record gives: clone size, J gene, D gene, V gene, CDR3 DNA, CDR3 protein. A D gene is named only where the DNA matches it firmly. Not all rows give a size; the values are once, few, many and, for expanded clones, a class.

NA,TRBJ2-2,TRBD2,TRBV7-9,TGTGCCGGTATGAAAGGGGACTATAACACCGGGGAGCTGTTTTTT,CAGMKGDYNTGELFF
NA,TRBJ2-5,TRBD1,TRBV5-6,TGTGCCAGCAGCGCCGTGACAGGGTTCGAGACCCAGTACTTC,CASSAVTGFETQYF
NA,TRBJ2-1,NA,TRBV6-5,TGTGCCAGCAGTTACAGTCCCCAGCAGGTCCCACTGAATGAGCAGTTCTTC,CASSYSPQQVPLNEQFF
NA,TRBJ1-5,NA,TRBV12-3/TRBV12-4,TGTGCCAGCCTGGCAGGGGTGGGCCCCCAGCATTTT,CASLAGVGPQHF
NA,TRBJ2-1,NA,TRBV15,TGTGCCACCAGCAGCGATCCCCGGTCCTTCCACAATGAGCAGTTCTTC,CATSSDPRSFHNEQFF
few,TRBJ2-5,NA,TRBV7-9,TGTGCCAGCAGTTGGAACCAGCCCCAAGAGACCCAGTACTTC,CASSWNQPQETQYF
NA,TRBJ2-5,NA,TRBV11-2,TGTGCCAGCAGTTCTACAGAGTACCAAGAGACCCAGTACTTC,CASSSTEYQETQYF
few,TRBJ2-5,NA,TRBV11-2,TGTGCCAGCAGCTTAGTTCCCGTAATCAAGTTCACATCAGAGACCCAGTACTTC,CASSLVPVIKFTSETQYF
NA,TRBJ2-3,TRBD1,TRBV7-6,TGTGCCAGCAGCTTAGCGACAGGGGGCCCTAGCACAGATACGCAGTATTTT,CASSLATGGPSTDTQYF
NA,TRBJ1-5,TRBD1,TRBV5-1,TGCGCCAGCAGCCCCGGGACAGAGGTCAGCAATCAGCCCCAGCATTTT,CASSPGTEVSNQPQHF
NA,TRBJ2-7,TRBD2,TRBV9,TGTGCCAGCAGCGTAGCGACTAGCGGGAGGCTCTACGAGCAGTACTTC,CASSVATSGRLYEQYF
few,TRBJ2-7,TRBD1,TRBV7-9,TGTGCCAGCAGCATATCGGGACAGGGAGACGAGCAGTACTTC,CASSISGQGDEQYF
few,TRBJ2-7,NA,TRBV6-5,TGTGCCAGCAGTTACGATACAGTATCCTACGAGCAGTACTTC,CASSYDTVSYEQYF
NA,TRBJ2-5,NA,TRBV11-1,TGTGCCAGCAGCTTAGTAACATCGCAGACGCCAGTAAGCCACCTCCAAGAGACCCAGTACTTC,CASSLVTSQTPVSHLQETQYF
NA,TRBJ2-1,NA,TRBV6-5,TGTGCCAGCAGGTCGGACTACTTGTCGCAGTTCTTC,CASRSDYLSQFF
few,TRBJ2-1,NA,TRBV25-1,TGTGCCAGCGAAAGGGCGATATCGATTTACAATGAGCAGTTCTTC,CASERAISIYNEQFF
NA,TRBJ2-3,NA,TRBV2,TGTGCCACGGCGACTAGACCAGATACGCAGTATTTT,CATATRPDTQYF
NA,TRBJ2-7,TRBD2,TRBV11-1,TGTGCCAGCAGCCCAAGGTGGAGCACTAGCGGGAGGGCCCACGAGCAGTACTTC,CASSPRWSTSGRAHEQYF
few,TRBJ2-2,NA,TRBV7-9,TGTGCCAGCAGCCTCCTCACAGGGGGGGAAACCGGGGAGCTGTTTTTT,CASSLLTGGETGELFF
few,TRBJ2-5,NA,TRBV20-1,TGCAGTGCTAGAGTTACAGGGAGGGAAGAGACCCAGTACTTC,CSARVTGREETQYF
NA,TRBJ1-1,TRBD1,TRBV5-1,TGCGCCAGCAGCTTTTCACCTAAGGGGGCGAGGAACACTGAAGCTTTCTTT,CASSFSPKGARNTEAFF
NA,TRBJ2-5,TRBD1,TRBV20-1,TGCAGTGCTAGACGCCGCTTCAGACAGGGTGGCGAGACCCAGTACTTC,CSARRRFRQGGETQYF
once,TRBJ2-3,NA,TRBV18,TGTGCCAGCTCACCGCAGCCGGGACTGCCTAGCACAGATACGCAGTATTTT,CASSPQPGLPSTDTQYF
NA,TRBJ2-2,NA,TRBV29-1,TGCAGCGTTGAAAATTCTGGGTACACCGGGGAGCTGTTTTTT,CSVENSGYTGELFF
NA,TRBJ1-2,TRBD1,TRBV5-1,TGCGCCAGCAGCCTAATGGGACAGGGTGACTATGGCTACACCTTC,CASSLMGQGDYGYTF
few,TRBJ1-5,TRBD1,TRBV20-1,TGCAGTGCTCCACGGAGGACAGGTGCGGATCAGCCCCAGCATTTT,CSAPRRTGADQPQHF
few,TRBJ2-7,TRBD1,TRBV12-3/TRBV12-4,TGTGCCAGCAGCCATGCCGGGACAGGACCCTACGAGCAGTACTTC,CASSHAGTGPYEQYF
few,TRBJ2-5,NA,TRBV20-1,TGCAGTGCTAGCGAGGGGTCACCTGCAGAGACCCAGTACTTC,CSASEGSPAETQYF
NA,TRBJ2-1,TRBD2,TRBV19,TGTGCCAGTAGTTCCGTAGGACTAGCGGGATACAATGAGCAGTTCTTC,CASSSVGLAGYNEQFF
NA,TRBJ2-1,TRBD2,TRBV5-1,TGCGCCAGCAGCGATCCGGGACTAGCGGGAGTTCCCAATGAGCAGTTCTTC,CASSDPGLAGVPNEQFF
many,TRBJ2-7,TRBD2,TRBV12-3/TRBV12-4,TGTGCCAGCAGTCCTGGGACTAGCATCTACGAGCAGTACTTC,CASSPGTSIYEQYF
NA,TRBJ1-1,TRBD1,TRBV29-1,TGCAGCGTTGTCGGACAGGGCACTGAAGCTTTCTTT,CSVVGQGTEAFF
few,TRBJ2-7,NA,TRBV6-1,TGTGCCACTCTACAGTGGACTTATAGCTCCTACGAGCAGTACTTC,CATLQWTYSSYEQYF
NA,TRBJ2-5,TRBD2,TRBV6-5,TGTGCCAGCAGTTACTCCCCCTTAGCGGGGCCCACGCAAGAGACCCAGTACTTC,CASSYSPLAGPTQETQYF
few,TRBJ1-1,NA,TRBV20-1,TGCAGTGCCCGGTGGTGGGGGAACACTGAAGCTTTCTTT,CSARWWGNTEAFF
few,TRBJ2-1,TRBD1,TRBV12-3/TRBV12-4,TGTGCCAGCAGTGCCCACAGGGGGGGACAGGGGGCTAACAATGAGCAGTTCTTC,CASSAHRGGQGANNEQFF
many,TRBJ2-1,TRBD2,TRBV12-3/TRBV12-4,TGTGCCAGCAGCTCCCATCAGGGACTAGCAAATGAGCAGTTCTTC,CASSSHQGLANEQFF
NA,TRBJ2-1,NA,TRBV16,TGTGCCAGCAGCCAATCAGGCGGAGAGTACAATGAGCAGTTCTTC,CASSQSGGEYNEQFF
NA,TRBJ2-1,TRBD2,TRBV5-1,TGCGCCAGCAGCTTTCCCCTAGCGGGATACAATGAGCAGTTCTTC,CASSFPLAGYNEQFF
NA,TRBJ2-4,TRBD1,TRBV12-3/TRBV12-4,TGTGCCAGCAGTCGACGGACAGGGACGGCCAAAAACATTCAGTACTTC,CASSRRTGTAKNIQYF
NA,TRBJ2-2,TRBD2,TRBV6-1,TGTGCCAGCCAGGAAGCGGGAGCGGCCGGGGAGCTGTTTTTT,CASQEAGAAGELFF
few,TRBJ2-7,TRBD1,TRBV14,TGTGCCAGCAGAGCATCAGGGGGACGTCCGTACGAGCAGTACTTC,CASRASGGRPYEQYF
NA,TRBJ1-2,NA,TRBV5-5,TGTGCCAGCAGCTTGGAGGTTCTTTATGGATACACCTTC,CASSLEVLYGYTF
few,TRBJ2-1,TRBD2,TRBV5-1,TGCGCCAGCAGGCAACCGGGACTAGCGAGACTGGAGCAGTTCTTC,CASRQPGLARLEQFF
NA,TRBJ2-1,NA,TRBV28,TGTGCCAGCAGTTTATATCCCAGATACAATGAGCAGTTCTTC,CASSLYPRYNEQFF
NA,TRBJ2-5,NA,TRBV20-1,TGCAGTGCTAGGGGGGGGAACAGGGACCTACACAAGAAGACCCAGTACTTC,CSARGGNRDLHKKTQYF